What follows is one T cell receptor (beta chain) and its context. Antigen unknown. Here immunoSEQ multiplex PCR was the method, and the copy in TCRdb shows in-frame clones only, minus some. In the table there are 120,000 or so clones, approximately 80% of which are singletons. CDR1 is SGHRS and CDR2 is YFSETQ in the germline V gene. V lost 3 bases and J lost 0, with 9 bases in between. The CDR3 contains 14 residues. This entry is derived from a study of radiotherapy plus CTLA-4 blockade in lung cancer. Study overall: Objective response was observed in around a sixth of patients, and disease control in about 30%.

Findings of the study overall: Reports state that early shifts in blood T cell clones, with interferon-beta, best predicted response. Radiotherapy with ipilimumab was followed by blood expansion of tumor-derived clones.

The clonotype originates from a human donor with non-small cell lung cancer who had a partial response to radiotherapy plus ipilimumab. The gene calls are TRBV5-1 and TRBJ2-5, with D perhaps TRBD2 (5 bases). The source material was peripheral blood, sampled from a patient treated with radiotherapy plus ipilimumab. The DNA of the CDR3 is TGCGCCAGCAGCTACGGACTGAACCAAGAGACCCAGTACTTC. It encodes CASSYGLNQETQYF.